This T cell receptor (beta chain) was sequenced in a study of cytomegalovirus exposure and HLA in healthy donors. The CDR3 has 15 residues. Germline lookup yields CDR1 SEHNR and CDR2 FQNEAQ (reference sequence). PCR amplification relied on 60 Vbeta primers (plus 13 Jbeta primers). Produced via immunoSEQ multiplex PCR; TCRdb's table is partial and in-frame only. The sample records 150,000 to 200,000 clones, roughly 77% being singletons. This clone appeared a single time. Germline is not matched at one junction end, which may reflect a read error. The chain is built from TRBV7-9 and TRBJ1-1; tentative D call: TRBD1 (6 bases). The sample was PBMCs. The receptor's source is a woman aged 25 to 39 in good health and CMV-seropositive. CDR3 sequence (DNA): TGTTCCAGCAGCCTGAGGGGACAAAGAGGCACTGAAGCTTTCTTT. Encoded protein: CSSSLRGQRGTEAFF.